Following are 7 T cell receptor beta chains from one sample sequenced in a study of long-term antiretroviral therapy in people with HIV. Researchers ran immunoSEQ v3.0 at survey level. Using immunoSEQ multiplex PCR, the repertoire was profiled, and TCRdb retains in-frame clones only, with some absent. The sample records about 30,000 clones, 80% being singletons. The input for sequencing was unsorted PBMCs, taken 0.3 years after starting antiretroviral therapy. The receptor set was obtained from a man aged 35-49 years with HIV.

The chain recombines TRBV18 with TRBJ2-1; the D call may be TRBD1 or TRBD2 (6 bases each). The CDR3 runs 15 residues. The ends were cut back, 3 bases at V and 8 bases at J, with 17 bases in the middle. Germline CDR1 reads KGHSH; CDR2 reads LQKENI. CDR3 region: CASSPNRGAGDEQFF. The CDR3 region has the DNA TGTGCCAGCTCACCGAATAGGGGGGCTGGAGATGAGCAGTTCTTC.

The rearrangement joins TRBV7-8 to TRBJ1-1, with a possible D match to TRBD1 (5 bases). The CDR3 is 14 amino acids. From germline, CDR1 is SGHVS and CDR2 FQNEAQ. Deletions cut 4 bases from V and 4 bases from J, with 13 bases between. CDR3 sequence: CASSSWSGGTEAFF. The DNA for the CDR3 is TGTGCCAGCAGCTCCTGGAGCGGGGGCACTGAAGCTTTCTTT.

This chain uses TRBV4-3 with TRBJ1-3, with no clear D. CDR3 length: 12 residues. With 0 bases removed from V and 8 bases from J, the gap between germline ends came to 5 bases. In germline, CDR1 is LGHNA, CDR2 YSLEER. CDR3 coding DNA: TGCGCCAGCAGCCAAGATCGCTACACCATATATTTT. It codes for CASSQDRYTIYF.

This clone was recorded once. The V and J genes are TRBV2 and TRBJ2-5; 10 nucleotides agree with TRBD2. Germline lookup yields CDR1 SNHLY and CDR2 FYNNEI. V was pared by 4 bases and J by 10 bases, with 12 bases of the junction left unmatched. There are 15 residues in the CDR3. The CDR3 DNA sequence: TGTGCCAGCAGTGCGTCCCGGCTAGCGGGAGAGGTCCAGTACTTC. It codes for CASSASRLAGEVQYF.

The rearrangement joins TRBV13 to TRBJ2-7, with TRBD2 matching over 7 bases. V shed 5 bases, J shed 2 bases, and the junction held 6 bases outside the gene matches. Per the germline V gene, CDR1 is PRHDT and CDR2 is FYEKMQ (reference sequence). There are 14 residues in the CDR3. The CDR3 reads CASSPYGRTYEQYF. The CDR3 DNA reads TGTGCCAGCAGCCCCTACGGGAGGACCTACGAGCAGTACTTC.

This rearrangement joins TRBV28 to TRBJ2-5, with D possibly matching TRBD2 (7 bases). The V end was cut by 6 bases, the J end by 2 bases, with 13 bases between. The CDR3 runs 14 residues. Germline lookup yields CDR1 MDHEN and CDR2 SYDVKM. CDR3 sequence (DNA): TGTGCCAGCAGCCCTGAGGGGGGGCAAGAGACCCAGTACTTC. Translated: CASSPEGGQETQYF.

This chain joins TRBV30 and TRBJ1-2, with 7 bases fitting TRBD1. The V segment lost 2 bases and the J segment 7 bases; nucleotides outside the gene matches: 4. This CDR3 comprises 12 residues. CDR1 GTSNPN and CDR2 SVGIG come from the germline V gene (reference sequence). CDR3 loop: CAWSPGGSGYTF. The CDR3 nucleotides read TGTGCCTGGAGTCCAGGGGGTAGTGGCTACACCTTC.